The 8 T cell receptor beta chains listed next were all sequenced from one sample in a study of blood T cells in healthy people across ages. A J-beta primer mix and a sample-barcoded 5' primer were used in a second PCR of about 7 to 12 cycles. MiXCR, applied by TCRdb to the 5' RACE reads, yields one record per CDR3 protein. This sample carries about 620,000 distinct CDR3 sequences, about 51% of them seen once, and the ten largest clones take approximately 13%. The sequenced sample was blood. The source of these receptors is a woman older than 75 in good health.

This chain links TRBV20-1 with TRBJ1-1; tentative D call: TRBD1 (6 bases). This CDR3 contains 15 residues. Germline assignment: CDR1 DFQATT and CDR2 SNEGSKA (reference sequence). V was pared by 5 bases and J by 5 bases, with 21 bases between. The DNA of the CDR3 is TGCAGTGCTCAGAAAAGGAGGGGGATGTTAACTGAAGCTTTCTTT. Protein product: CSAQKRRGMLTEAFF.

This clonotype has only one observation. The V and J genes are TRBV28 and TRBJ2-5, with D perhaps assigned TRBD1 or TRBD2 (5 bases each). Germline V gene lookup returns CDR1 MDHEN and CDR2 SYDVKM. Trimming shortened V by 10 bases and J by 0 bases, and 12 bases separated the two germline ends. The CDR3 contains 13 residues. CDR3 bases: TGTGCCACGGAGAGGGGAGACCAAGAGACCCAGTACTTC. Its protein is CATERGDQETQYF.

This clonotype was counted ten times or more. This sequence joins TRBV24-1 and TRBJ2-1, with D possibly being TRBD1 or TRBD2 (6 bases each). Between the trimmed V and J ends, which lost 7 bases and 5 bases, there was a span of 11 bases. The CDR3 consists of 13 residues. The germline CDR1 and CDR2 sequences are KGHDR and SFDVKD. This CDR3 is CATRRGRDNEQFF. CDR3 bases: TGTGCCACCAGACGGGGGCGAGACAATGAGCAGTTCTTC.

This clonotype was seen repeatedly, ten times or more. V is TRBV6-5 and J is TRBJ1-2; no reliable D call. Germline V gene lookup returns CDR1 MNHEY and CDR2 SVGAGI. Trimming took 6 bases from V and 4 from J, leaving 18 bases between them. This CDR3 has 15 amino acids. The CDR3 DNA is TGTGCCAGCAGCATCGACGCCCGCAACGTCTATGGCTACACCTTC. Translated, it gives CASSIDARNVYGYTF.

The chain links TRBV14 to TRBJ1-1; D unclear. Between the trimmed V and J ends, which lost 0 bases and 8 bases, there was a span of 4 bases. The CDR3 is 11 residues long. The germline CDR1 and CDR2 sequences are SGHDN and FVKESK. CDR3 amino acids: CASSQDSEAFF. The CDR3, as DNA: TGTGCCAGCAGCCAAGATTCAGAAGCTTTCTTT.

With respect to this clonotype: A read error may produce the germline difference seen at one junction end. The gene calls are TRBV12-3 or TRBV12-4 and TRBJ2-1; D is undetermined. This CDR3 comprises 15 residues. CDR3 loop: CASSIGSSTYNKQFF. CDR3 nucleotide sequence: TGTGCCAGCAGTATCGGGTCATCCACCTACAATAAGCAGTTCTTC.

The CDR3 DNA sequence: TGCGCCAGCAGCCAAGATTATGGGAGAAACACTGAAGCTTTCTTT. This sequence encodes CASSQDYGRNTEAFF. The V and J genes are TRBV4-1 and TRBJ1-1; unclear D gene. Trimming shortened V by 0 bases and J by 2 bases, and 10 bases separated the two germline ends. CDR1 is MGHRA, CDR2 YSYEKL, per germline. This CDR3 spans 15 amino acids.

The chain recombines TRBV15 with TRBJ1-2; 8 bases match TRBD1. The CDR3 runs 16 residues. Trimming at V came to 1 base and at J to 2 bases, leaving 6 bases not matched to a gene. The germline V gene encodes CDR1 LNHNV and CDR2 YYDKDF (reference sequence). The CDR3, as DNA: TGTGCCACCAGCAGAGGTGGGACAGGCAGCAACTATGGCTACACCTTC. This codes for CATSRGGTGSNYGYTF.